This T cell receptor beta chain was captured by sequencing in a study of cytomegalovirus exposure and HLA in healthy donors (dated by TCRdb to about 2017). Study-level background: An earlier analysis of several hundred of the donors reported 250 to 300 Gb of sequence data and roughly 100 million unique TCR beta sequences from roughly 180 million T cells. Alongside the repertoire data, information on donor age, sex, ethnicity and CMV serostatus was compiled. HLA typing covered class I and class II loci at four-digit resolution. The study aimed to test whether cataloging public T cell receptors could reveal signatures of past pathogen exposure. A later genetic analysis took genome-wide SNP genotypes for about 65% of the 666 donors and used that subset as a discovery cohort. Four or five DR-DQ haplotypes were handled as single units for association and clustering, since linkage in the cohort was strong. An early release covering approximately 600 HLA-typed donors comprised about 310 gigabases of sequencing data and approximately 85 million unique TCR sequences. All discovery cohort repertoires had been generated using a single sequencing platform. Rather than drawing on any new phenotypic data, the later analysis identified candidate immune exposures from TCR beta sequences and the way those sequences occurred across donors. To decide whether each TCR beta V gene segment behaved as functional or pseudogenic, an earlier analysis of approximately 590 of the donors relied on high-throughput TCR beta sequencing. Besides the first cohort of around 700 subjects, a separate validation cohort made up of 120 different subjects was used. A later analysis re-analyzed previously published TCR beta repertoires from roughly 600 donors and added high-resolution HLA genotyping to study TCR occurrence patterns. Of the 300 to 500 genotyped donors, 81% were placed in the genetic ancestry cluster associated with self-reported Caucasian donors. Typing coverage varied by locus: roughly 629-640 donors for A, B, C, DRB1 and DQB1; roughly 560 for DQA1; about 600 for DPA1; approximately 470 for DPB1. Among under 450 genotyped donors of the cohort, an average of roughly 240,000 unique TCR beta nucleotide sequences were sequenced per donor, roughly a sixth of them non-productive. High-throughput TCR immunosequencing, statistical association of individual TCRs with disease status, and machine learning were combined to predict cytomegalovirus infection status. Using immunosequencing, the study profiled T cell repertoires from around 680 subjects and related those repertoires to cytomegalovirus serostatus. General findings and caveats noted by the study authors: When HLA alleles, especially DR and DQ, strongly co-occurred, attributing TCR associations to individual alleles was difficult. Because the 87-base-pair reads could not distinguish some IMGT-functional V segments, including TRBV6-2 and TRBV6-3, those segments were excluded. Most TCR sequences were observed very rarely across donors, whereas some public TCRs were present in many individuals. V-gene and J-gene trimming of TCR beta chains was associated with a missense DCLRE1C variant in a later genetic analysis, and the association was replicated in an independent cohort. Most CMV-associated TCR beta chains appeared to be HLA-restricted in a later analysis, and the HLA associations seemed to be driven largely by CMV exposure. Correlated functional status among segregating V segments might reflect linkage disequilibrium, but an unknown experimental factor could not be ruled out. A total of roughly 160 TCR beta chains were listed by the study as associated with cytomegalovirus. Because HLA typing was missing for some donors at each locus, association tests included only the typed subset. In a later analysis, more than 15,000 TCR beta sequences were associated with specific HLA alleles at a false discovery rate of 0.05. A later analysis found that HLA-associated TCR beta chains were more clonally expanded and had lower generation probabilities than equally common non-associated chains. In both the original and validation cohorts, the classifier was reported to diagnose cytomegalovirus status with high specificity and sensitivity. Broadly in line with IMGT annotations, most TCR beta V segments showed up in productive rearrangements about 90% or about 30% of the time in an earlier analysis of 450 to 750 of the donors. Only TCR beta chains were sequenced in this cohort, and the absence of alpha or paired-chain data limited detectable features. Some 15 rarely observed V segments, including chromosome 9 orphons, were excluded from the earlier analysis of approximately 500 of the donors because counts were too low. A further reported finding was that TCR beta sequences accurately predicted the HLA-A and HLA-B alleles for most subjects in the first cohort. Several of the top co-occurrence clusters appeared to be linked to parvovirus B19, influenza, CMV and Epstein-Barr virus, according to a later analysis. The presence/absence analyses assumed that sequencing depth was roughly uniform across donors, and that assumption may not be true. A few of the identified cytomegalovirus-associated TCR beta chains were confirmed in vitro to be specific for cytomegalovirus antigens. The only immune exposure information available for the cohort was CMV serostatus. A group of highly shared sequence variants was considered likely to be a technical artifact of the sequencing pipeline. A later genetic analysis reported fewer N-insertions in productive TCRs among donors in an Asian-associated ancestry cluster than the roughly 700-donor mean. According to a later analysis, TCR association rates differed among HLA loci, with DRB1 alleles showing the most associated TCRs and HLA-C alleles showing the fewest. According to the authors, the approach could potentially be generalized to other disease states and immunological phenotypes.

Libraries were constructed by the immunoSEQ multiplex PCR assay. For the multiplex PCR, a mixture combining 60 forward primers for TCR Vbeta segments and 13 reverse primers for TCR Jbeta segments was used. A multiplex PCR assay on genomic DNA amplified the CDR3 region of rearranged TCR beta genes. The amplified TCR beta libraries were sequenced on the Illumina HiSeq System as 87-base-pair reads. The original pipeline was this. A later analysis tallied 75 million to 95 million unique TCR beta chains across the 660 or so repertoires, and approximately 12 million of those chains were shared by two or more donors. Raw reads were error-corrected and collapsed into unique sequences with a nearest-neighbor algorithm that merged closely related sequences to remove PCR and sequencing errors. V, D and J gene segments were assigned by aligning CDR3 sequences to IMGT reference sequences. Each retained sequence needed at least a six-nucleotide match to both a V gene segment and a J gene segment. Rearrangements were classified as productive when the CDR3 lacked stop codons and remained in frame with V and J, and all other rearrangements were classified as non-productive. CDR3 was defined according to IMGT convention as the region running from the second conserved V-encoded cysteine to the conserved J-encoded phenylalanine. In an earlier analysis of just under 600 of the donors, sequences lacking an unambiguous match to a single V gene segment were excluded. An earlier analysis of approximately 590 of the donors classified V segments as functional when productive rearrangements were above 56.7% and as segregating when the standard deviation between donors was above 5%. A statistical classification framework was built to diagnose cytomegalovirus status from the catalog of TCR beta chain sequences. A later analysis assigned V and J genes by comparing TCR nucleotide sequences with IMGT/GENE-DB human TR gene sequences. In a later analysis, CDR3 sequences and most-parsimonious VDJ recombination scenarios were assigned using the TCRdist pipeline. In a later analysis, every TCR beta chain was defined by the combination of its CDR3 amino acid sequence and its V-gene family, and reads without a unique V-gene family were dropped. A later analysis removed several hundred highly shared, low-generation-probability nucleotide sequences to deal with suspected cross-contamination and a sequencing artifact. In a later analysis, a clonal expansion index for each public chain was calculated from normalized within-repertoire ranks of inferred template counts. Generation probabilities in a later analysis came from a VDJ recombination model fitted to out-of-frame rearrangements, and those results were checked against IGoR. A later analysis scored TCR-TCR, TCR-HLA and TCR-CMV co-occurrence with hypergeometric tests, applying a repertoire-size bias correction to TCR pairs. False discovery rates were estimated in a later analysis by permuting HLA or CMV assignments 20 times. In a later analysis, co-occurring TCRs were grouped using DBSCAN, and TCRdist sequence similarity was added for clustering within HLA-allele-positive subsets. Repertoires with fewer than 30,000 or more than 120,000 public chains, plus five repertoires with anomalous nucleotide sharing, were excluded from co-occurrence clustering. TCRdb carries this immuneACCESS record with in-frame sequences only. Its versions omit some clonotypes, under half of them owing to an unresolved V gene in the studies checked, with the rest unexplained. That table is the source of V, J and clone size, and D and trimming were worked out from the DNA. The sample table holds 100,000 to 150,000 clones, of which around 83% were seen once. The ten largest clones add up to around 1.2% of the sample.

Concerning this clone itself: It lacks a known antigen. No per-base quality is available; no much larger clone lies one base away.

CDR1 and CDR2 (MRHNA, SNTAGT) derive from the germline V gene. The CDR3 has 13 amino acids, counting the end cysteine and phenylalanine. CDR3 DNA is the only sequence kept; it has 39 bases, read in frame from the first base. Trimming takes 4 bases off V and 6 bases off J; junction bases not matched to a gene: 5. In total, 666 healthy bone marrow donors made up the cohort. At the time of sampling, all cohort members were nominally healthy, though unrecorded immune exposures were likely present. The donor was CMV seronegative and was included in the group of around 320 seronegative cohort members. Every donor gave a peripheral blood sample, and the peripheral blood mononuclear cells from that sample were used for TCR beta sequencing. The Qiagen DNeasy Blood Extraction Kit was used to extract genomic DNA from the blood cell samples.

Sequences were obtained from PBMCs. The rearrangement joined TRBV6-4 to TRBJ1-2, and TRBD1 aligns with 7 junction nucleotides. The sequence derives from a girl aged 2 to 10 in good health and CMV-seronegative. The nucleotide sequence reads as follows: TGTGCCAGCAGTGGGGGGACAGCGGATGGCTACACCTTC. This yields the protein CASSGGTADGYTF.